This T cell receptor beta chain was identified during a study of human T cells and chemical hapten exposure. Across the whole study: Patients' scalps got diphenylcyclopropenone weekly throughout the approximately 25-week study. Study-level findings and limits: Compared with pre-sensitization or healthy control sets, expanded TCRs clustered more. No change in TCRs above 1 in 1000 frequency was produced by DPC sensitization.

To note about this clonotype: The antigen is unknown.

Time point denoted: pre-sensitization, week 0. The treatment denotes: therapeutic diphenylcyclopropenone sensitization with weekly scalp DPC. Suited to DPC and affected by alopecia, the donors ranged from 18 to 70 years old. TCRdb re-called the RACE reads with MiXCR, one entry per CDR3 protein. Of some 250,000 distinct CDR3 sequences in the sample, just under 8% are singletons; the top ten hold about 1.2%. Trimming took 0 bases from V and 2 from J, leaving 5 bases between them. Per germline, CDR1 MNHEY and CDR2 SVGEGT. The CDR3 is made up of 14 amino acids. This TCR derives from a man between 18 and 29 years old with alopecia areata. Some clones in this sample may be carry-over from other donors' samples. The rearrangement uses TRBV6-2 or TRBV6-3 and TRBJ2-4; D unclear. The sequencing used whole blood, collected in connection with sensitization to the hapten diphenylcyclopropenone (DPC). This CDR3 reads CASSYSGTKNIQYF. The DNA of the CDR3 is TGTGCCAGCAGTTACTCGGGAACCAAAAACATTCAGTACTTC.